In its sample, the clone carrying this TCR beta chain was seen a few times. Its antigen is as yet unknown. The data were obtained in a study of cytomegalovirus exposure and HLA in healthy donors. Regarding the study as a whole: Later genetic work tied a missense DCLRE1C variant to beta-chain V and J trimming.

13 Jbeta primers and 60 Vbeta primers were used for the PCR. Some clones are missing from TCRdb's copy, which holds only in-frame ones; the method was immunoSEQ multiplex PCR. This table has some 130,000 clones, roughly 78% appearing once. CDR1 is SGHRS and CDR2 is YFSETQ in the germline V gene. The CDR3 consists of 14 residues. V gave up 0 bases and J gave up 8 bases; unmatched junction bases: 6. The chain employs TRBV5-1 and TRBJ1-2; 8 bases are shared with TRBD1. Specimen: PBMCs. This receptor was identified in a man aged 40-49 years in good health and CMV-seropositive. DNA for the CDR3: TGCGCCAGCAGCTTGGCCGCGGCAGGGGGCGGCTACACCTTC. Its translation: CASSLAAAGGGYTF.